The clone carrying this T cell receptor (beta chain) was recorded a few times. In the same sample, other DNA sequences code for this CDR3. The data were taken from a study of blood T cell repertoires in COVID-19. Study-wide context: COVID-19 samples, acute and convalescent, were from the United States, Italy and Spain. In each case, the material was cDNA or gDNA derived from T cells, B-cell-depleted T cells, or PBMCs.

In the original analysis: Scientists estimated how many nucleated cells there were by amplifying reference gene primers. Profiled with immunoSEQ multiplex PCR; TCRdb holds only in-frame clones, not every one. V and J calls and clone size follow that table, whereas D and trimming were derived from the DNA. The sample holds 200,000 to 300,000 clones, about 83% seen once. The CDR3 length is 13 residues. Germline CDR1 and CDR2: MDHEN and SYDVKM. Unmatched junction bases numbered 3, after V lost 6 bases and J lost 2 bases. This chain connects TRBV28 to TRBJ1-2; 7 bases are shared with TRBD1. The TCR comes from a man at least 80 years old with acute or convalescent COVID-19. Sequencing was done on a sample of peripheral blood. CDR3 loop: CASSLTGNYGYTF. In DNA form, the CDR3 reads TGTGCCAGCAGCCTGACAGGGAACTATGGCTACACCTTC.